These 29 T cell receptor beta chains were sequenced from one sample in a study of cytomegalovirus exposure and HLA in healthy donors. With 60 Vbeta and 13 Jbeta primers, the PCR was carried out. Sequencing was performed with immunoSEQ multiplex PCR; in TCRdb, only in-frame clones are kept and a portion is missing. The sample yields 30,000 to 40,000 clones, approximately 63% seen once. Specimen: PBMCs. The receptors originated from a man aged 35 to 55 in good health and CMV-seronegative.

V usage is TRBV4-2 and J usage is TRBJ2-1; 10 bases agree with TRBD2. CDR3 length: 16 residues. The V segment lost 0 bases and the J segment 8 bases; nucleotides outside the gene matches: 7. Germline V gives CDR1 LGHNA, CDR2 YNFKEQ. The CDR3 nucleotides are TGTGCCAGCAGCCAAGATTGGGAGCGGGGGGGCTATGAGCAGTTCTTC. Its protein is CASSQDWERGGYEQFF.

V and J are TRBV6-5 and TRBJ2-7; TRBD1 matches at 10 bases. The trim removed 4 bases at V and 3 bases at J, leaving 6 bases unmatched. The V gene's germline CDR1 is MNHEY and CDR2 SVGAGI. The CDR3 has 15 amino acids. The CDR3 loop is CASSLGGQGNYEQYF. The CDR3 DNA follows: TGTGCCAGCAGTTTAGGGGGACAGGGGAACTACGAGCAGTACTTC.

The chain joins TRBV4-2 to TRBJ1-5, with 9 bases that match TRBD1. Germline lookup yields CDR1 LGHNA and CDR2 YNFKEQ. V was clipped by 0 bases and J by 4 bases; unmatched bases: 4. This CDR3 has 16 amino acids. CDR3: CASSQDLGQGNQPQHF. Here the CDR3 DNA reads TGTGCCAGCAGCCAAGATCTTGGACAGGGGAATCAGCCCCAGCATTTT.

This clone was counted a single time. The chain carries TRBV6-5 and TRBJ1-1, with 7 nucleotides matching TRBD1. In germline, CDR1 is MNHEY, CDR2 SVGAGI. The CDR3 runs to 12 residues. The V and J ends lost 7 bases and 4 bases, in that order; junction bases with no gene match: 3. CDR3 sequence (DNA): TGTGCCAGCAAAGCAGGGGGCACTGAAGCTTTCTTT. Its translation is CASKAGGTEAFF.

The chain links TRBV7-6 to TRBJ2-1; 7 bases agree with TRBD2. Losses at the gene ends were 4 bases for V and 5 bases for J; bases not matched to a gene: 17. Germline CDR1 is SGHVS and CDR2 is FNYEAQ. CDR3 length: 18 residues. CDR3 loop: CASSSRPPRAGEHNEQFF. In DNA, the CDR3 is TGTGCCAGCAGCTCACGACCCCCCAGGGCGGGGGAACACAATGAGCAGTTCTTC.

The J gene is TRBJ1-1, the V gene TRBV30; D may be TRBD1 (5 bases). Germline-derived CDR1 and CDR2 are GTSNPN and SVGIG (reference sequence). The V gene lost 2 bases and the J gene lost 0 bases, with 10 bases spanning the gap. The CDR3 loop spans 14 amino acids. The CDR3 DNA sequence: TGTGCCTGGAGTACAGGACGGCTGAACACTGAAGCTTTCTTT. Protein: CAWSTGRLNTEAFF.

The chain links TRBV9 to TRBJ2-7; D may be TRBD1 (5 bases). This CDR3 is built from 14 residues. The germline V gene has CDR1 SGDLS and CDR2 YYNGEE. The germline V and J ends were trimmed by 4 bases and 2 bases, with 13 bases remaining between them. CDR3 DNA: TGTGCCAGCAGCTTACGGTTGGACACCTACGAGCAGTACTTC. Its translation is CASSLRLDTYEQYF.

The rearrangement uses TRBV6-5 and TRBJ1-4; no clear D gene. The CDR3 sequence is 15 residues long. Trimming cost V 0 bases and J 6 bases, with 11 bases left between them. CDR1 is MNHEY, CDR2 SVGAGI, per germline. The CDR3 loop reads CASSYSVGAYEKLFF. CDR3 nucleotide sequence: TGTGCCAGCAGTTACTCCGTGGGCGCCTATGAAAAACTGTTTTTT.

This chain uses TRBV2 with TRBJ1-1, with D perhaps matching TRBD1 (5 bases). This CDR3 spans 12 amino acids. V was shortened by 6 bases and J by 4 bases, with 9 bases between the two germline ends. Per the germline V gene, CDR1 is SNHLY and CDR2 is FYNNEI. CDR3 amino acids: CASRRGTTEAFF. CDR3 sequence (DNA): TGTGCCAGCAGACGGGGGACCACTGAAGCTTTCTTT.

The CDR3 loop reads CASSEISGSYEQYF. CDR3 nucleotide sequence: TGTGCCAGCAGTGAGATATCGGGTTCCTACGAGCAGTACTTC. The chain joins TRBV2 to TRBJ2-7; D call uncertain. This CDR3 has 14 residues. V lost 3 bases and J 1 base, leaving 10 bases between the germline ends. Per germline, CDR1 SNHLY and CDR2 FYNNEI.

Here the CDR3 DNA reads TGTGCCAGCAGCTTAGAACTCAGCGGGAACCCCCTCCACTTT. Encoded protein: CASSLELSGNPLHF. This chain connects TRBV7-2 to TRBJ1-6; D ambiguous. CDR3 length: 14 residues. Trimming shortened V by 1 base and J by 13 bases, and 14 bases separated the two germline ends. Germline CDR1 reads SGHTA; CDR2 reads FQGNSA.

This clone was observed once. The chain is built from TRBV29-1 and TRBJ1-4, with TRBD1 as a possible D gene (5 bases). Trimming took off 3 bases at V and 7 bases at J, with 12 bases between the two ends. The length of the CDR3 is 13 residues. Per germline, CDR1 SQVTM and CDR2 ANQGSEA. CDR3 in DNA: TGCAGCGTTGATGGGGGGGGAGGTGAAAAACTGTTTTTT. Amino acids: CSVDGGGGEKLFF.

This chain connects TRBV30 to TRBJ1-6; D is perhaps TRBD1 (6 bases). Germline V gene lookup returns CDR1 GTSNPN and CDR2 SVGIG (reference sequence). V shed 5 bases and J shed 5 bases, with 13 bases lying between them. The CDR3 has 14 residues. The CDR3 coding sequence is TGTGCCTGGTCCCAGGGGAGGGATAATTCACCCCTCCACTTT. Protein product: CAWSQGRDNSPLHF. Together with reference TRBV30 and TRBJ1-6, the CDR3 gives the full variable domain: SQTIHQWPATLVQPVGSPLSLECTVEGTSNPNLYWYRQAAGRGLQLLFYSVGIGQISSEVPQNLSASRPQDRQFILSSKKLLLSDSGFYLCAWSQGRDNSPLHFGNGTRLTVT.

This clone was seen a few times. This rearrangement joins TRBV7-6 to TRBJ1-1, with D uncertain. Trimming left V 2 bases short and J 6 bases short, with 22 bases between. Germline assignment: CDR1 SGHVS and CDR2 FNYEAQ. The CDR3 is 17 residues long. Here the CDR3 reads CASSLKVGSSLPAEAFF. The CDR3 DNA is TGTGCCAGCAGCTTAAAGGTCGGGTCCTCCCTCCCCGCTGAAGCTTTCTTT.

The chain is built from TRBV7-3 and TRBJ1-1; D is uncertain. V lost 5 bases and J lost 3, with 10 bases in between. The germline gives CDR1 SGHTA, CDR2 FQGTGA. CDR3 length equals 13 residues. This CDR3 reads CASSTETDTEAFF. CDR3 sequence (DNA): TGTGCCAGCAGCACCGAAACAGACACTGAAGCTTTCTTT.

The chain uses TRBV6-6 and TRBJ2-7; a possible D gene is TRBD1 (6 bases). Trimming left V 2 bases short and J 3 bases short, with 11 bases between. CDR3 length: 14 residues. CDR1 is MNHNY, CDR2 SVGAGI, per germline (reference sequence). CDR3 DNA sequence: TGTGCCAGCAGTTACGGGATAGGGGGCTACGAGCAGTACTTC. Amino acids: CASSYGIGGYEQYF.

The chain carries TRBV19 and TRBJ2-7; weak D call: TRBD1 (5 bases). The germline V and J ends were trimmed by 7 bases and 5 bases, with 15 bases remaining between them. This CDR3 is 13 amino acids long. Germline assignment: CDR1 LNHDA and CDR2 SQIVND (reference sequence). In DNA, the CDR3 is TGTGCCAGTAACCTCCGGCAGGGCCACGAGCAGTACTTC. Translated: CASNLRQGHEQYF.

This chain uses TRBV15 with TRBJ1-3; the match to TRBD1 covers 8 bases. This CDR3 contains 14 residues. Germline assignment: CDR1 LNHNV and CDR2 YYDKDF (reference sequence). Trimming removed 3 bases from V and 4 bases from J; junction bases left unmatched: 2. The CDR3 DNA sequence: TGTGCCACCAGCAGGGACAGGGCCGGAAACACCATATATTTT. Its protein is CATSRDRAGNTIYF.

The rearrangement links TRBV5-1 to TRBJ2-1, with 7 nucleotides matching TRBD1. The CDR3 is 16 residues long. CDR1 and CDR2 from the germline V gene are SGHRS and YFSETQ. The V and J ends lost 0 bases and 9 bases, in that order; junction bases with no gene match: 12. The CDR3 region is CASSLETGPGHGEQFF. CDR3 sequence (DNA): TGCGCCAGCAGCTTGGAGACAGGGCCGGGGCATGGTGAGCAGTTCTTC.

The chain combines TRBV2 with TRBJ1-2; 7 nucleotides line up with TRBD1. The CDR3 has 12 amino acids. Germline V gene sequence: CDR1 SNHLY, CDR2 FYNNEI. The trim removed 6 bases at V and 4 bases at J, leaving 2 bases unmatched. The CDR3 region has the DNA TGTGCCAGCAGCCGGGACAGCTATGGCTACACCTTC. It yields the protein CASSRDSYGYTF.

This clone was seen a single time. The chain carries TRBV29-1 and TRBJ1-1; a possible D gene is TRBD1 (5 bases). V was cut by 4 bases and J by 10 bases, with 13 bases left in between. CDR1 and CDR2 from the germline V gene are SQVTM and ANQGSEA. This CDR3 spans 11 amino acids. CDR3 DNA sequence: TGCAGCGTTGGGGTCGCCGGGGGAGCTTTCTTT. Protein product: CSVGVAGGAFF.

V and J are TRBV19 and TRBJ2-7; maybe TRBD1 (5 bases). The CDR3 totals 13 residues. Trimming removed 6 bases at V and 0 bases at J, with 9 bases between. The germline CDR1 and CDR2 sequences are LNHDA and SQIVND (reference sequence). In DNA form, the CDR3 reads TGTGCCAGTAGGGGCAGGGTCTCCTACGAGCAGTACTTC. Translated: CASRGRVSYEQYF.

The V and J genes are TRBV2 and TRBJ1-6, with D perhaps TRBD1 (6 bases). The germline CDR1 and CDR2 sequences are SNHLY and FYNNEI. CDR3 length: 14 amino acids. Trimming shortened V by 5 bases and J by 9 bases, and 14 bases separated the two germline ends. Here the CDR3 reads CASSSTGLGSPLHF. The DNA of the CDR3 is TGTGCCAGCAGTTCAACAGGGCTTGGTTCACCCCTCCACTTT.

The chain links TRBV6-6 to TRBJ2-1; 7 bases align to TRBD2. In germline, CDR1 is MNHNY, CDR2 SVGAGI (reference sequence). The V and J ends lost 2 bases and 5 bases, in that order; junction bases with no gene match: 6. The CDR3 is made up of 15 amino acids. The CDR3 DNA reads TGTGCCAGCAGTTACGCCCTCCTAGCGGACAATGAGCAGTTCTTC. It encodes CASSYALLADNEQFF.

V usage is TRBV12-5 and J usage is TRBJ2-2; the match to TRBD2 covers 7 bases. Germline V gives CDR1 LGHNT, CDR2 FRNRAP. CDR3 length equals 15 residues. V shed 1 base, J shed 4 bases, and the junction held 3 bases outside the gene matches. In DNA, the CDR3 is TGTGCTAGTGGTTTGGACGGGACTACCACCGGGGAGCTGTTTTTT. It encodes CASGLDGTTTGELFF.

DNA of the CDR3: TGTGCCAGCAGAGACAGGGGAATGAACACTGAAGCTTTCTTT. It is translated as CASRDRGMNTEAFF. The chain recombines TRBV19 with TRBJ1-1, with 8 bases lining up with TRBD1. Germline loops: CDR1 LNHDA, CDR2 SQIVND (reference sequence). This CDR3 contains 14 residues. The junction had 6 bases not matched to a gene; V was cut back by 9 bases and J by 0 bases.

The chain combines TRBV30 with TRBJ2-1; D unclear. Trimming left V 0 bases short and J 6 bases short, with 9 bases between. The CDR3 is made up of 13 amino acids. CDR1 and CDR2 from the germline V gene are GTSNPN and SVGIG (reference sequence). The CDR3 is CAWSVRPGNEQFF. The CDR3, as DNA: TGTGCCTGGAGTGTACGCCCGGGCAATGAGCAGTTCTTC.

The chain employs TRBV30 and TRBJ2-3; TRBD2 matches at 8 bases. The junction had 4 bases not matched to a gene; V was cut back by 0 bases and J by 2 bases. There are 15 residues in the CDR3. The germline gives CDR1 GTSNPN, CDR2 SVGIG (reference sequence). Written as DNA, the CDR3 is TGTGCCTGGAGTGTAGGCGGGGGGCTCACAGATACGCAGTATTTT. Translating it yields CAWSVGGGLTDTQYF.

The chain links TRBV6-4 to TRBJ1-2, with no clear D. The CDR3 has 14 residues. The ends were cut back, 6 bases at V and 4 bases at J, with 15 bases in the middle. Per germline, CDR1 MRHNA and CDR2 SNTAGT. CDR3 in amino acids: CASSPSEGVYGYTF. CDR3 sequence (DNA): TGTGCCAGCAGCCCGAGCGAGGGCGTCTATGGCTACACCTTC.